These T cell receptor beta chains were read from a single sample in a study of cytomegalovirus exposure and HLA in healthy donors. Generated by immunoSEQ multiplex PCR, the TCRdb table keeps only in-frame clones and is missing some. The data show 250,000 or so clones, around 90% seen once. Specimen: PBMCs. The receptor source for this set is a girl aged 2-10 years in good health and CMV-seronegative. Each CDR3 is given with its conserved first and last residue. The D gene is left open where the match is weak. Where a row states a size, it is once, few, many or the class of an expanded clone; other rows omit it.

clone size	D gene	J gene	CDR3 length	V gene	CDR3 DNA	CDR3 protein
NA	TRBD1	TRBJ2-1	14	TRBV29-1	TGCAGCGTCAGGGGACAGGAAGCCCACAATGAGCAGTTCTTC	CSVRGQEAHNEQFF
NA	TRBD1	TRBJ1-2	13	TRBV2	TGTGCCAGACGATTCGGGACAGGGGATGGCTACACCTTC	CARRFGTGDGYTF
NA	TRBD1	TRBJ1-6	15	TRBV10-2	TGCGCCAGCAGTCGGCCGGGACAGGGGGAGTCACCCCTCCACTTT	CASSRPGQGESPLHF
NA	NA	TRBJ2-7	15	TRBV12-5	TGTGCTAGTGGTTTGTGGGCCCTCTACTCCTACGAGCAGTACTTC	CASGLWALYSYEQYF
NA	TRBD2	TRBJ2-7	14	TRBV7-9	TGTGCCAGCAGCTTCGAACAACCGGGGGGCGAGCAGTACTTC	CASSFEQPGGEQYF
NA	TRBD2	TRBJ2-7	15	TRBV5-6	TGTGCCAGCAGCTTGGTTGCGGGGGGCACCTACGAGCAGTACTTC	CASSLVAGGTYEQYF
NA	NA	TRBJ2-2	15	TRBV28	TGTGCCAGCAGTTTCCTAAGCAGGGCTCCCGGGGAGCTGTTTTTT	CASSFLSRAPGELFF
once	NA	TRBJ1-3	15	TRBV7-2	TGTGCCAGCAGCTATGGGGAGACGGGAGGAAACACCATATATTTT	CASSYGETGGNTIYF
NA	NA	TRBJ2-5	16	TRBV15	TGTGCCACCAGCAGTCTCGGGACATCCGCCCAAGAGACCCAGTACTTC	CATSSLGTSAQETQYF
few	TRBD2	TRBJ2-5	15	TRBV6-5	TGTGCCAGCAGACTATTTAGCGGGAGCCAAGAGACCCAGTACTTC	CASRLFSGSQETQYF
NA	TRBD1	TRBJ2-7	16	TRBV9	TGTGCCAGCAGCGCGGCCGACGGGACAGGCCTTTACGAGCAGTACTTC	CASSAADGTGLYEQYF
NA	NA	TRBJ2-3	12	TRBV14	TGTGCCAGCAGCCAGGCGAGGAGAGCGCAGTATTTT	CASSQARRAQYF
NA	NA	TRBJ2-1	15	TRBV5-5	TGTGCCAGCAGCGCCTCAAATTCTATCTACAATGAGCAGTTCTTC	CASSASNSIYNEQFF
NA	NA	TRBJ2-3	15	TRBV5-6	TGTGCCAGCAGCACCACCCAGACTACCGGGAATACGCAGTATTTT	CASSTTQTTGNTQYF
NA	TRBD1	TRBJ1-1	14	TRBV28	TGTGCCAGCACCGAGGGCCCCAGGGGGACTGAAGCTTTCTTT	CASTEGPRGTEAFF